These 21 T cell receptor beta chains originate from one sample sequenced in a study of response to subunit inactivated influenza vaccine. Each CDR3 protein is one row after TCRdb ran MiXCR on the RT-PCR reads. The sample yields about 150,000 distinct CDR3 sequences, around 10% seen once. The material sequenced was CD8+ T cells sorted from PBMCs, taken less than 30 months after vaccination. Receptor source: a man aged 50 to 69 who received an inactivated influenza vaccine.

This clonotype appeared many times. The chain is built from TRBV19 and TRBJ2-7, with D perhaps TRBD1 or TRBD2 (6 bases each). The germline gives CDR1 LNHDA, CDR2 SQIVND (reference sequence). The V and J ends lost 8 bases and 4 bases respectively, with 15 bases between them. This CDR3 is 13 amino acids long. The CDR3 DNA reads TGTGCCAGTTCGTCCGGGGGCGGGTACGAGCAGTACTTC. Protein: CASSSGGGYEQYF.

V is TRBV7-8 and J is TRBJ2-7; 11 positions agree with TRBD2. Germline values: CDR1 SGHVS, CDR2 FQNEAQ. Trimming took 2 bases from V and 2 from J; bases not matched to a gene: 11. The CDR3 runs to 18 residues. CDR3 loop: CASSLITSGGLSAYEQYF. CDR3 bases: TGTGCCAGCAGCTTAATAACTAGCGGGGGACTCTCTGCCTACGAGCAGTACTTC.

The V gene is TRBV12-2, the J gene TRBJ2-7. TRBV12-2 is classified as a pseudogene. CDR3 size: 17 residues. This chain's CDR3 is CASRLVALLGRSYEQYF. CDR3 DNA sequence: TGTGCAAGTCGCTTAGTCGCTTTGCTTGGCAGAAGCTACGAGCAGTACTTC.

The genes are TRBV29-1 and TRBJ2-1; D might be TRBD1 or TRBD2, each matching 6 bases. The germline V gene encodes CDR1 SQVTM and CDR2 ANQGSEA. This CDR3 has 14 residues. V lost 2 bases, J lost 12 bases, and 20 bases lay in between. CDR3 sequence reads: CSVERSKGGGTQFF. The CDR3 nucleotides are TGCAGCGTTGAAAGATCTAAGGGGGGCGGGACGCAGTTCTTC.

In this sample, this clonotype turned up a few times. V usage is TRBV3-1 and J usage is TRBJ2-7; D may match TRBD1 or TRBD2 (7 bases each). In germline, CDR1 is LGHDT, CDR2 YNNKEL (reference sequence). Trimming removed 0 bases from V and 0 bases from J, with 21 bases in between. This CDR3 is 19 amino acids long. The CDR3 DNA reads as TGTGCCAGCAGCCAAGACCCGACCAGGGGGGGCGAGAGCTCCTACGAGCAGTACTTC. Amino acids: CASSQDPTRGGESSYEQYF.

This clonotype was observed a handful of times. The chain employs TRBV4-3 and TRBJ2-1; 8 bases match TRBD1. CDR3 size: 15 residues. Germline V lookup: CDR1 LGHNA, CDR2 YSLEER. V shed 0 bases and J 7 bases; nucleotides not matched to a gene: 5. The DNA for the CDR3 is TGCGCCAGCAGCCAAGACAGGGGGCCGTGGAATGAGCAGTTCTTC. Its protein is CASSQDRGPWNEQFF.

This clonotype has a count of ten or more. The J gene is TRBJ2-2, the V gene TRBV29-1; D call uncertain. Germline CDR1 reads SQVTM; CDR2 reads ANQGSEA. The CDR3 runs 15 residues. V lost 4 bases and J 2 bases, leaving 14 bases between the germline ends. The CDR3 nucleotides are TGCAGCGTTGTGTTGGTAGCAGGAAACACCGGGGAGCTGTTTTTT. Protein product: CSVVLVAGNTGELFF.

In this sample, this clonotype turned up a few times. The chain combines TRBV20-1 with TRBJ2-7; weak D call: TRBD2 (5 bases). Trimming took 3 bases from V and 3 from J, leaving 15 bases between them. CDR1 and CDR2 from the germline V gene are DFQATT and SNEGSKA (reference sequence). The CDR3 spans 14 residues. The CDR3: CSASRGLRYYEQYF. In DNA, the CDR3 is TGCAGTGCTAGTCGAGGACTTAGATACTACGAGCAGTACTTC.

The chain uses TRBV12-3 or TRBV12-4 and TRBJ1-1; the match to TRBD1 covers 7 bases. The V segment lost 4 bases and the J segment 5 bases; nucleotides outside the gene matches: 7. This CDR3 has 14 amino acids. CDR3 DNA sequence: TGTGCCAGCAGTTGGGGACAGCCTAGGACTGAAGCTTTCTTT. Protein: CASSWGQPRTEAFF.

The genes are TRBV7-8 and TRBJ2-1, with 13 bases lining up with TRBD2. The CDR3 length is 17 residues. Germline V gene sequence: CDR1 SGHVS, CDR2 FQNEAQ. The J segment lost 4 bases and the V segment lost 4 bases, leaving 7 bases of the junction unmatched. This CDR3 is CASSSPQGLAGYNEQFF. The CDR3 DNA is TGTGCCAGCAGCTCACCCCAGGGACTAGCGGGGTACAATGAGCAGTTCTTC.

The chain links TRBV4-3 to TRBJ2-1; 13 bases match TRBD2. Germline CDR1 LGHNA, CDR2 YSLEER. The CDR3 is made up of 16 amino acids. After removal of 4 bases from V and 8 bases from J, the junction contained 8 bases not matched to a gene. The CDR3 coding sequence is TGCGCCAGCAGCCGATTACTAGCGGGGGGGCCCTATGAGCAGTTCTTC. Translated: CASSRLLAGGPYEQFF.

In this sample, this clonotype turned up a few times. The chain employs TRBV27 and TRBJ2-2, with TRBD1 matching over 8 bases. V was pared by 3 bases and J by 1 base, with 7 bases of the junction left unmatched. The CDR3 has 17 amino acids. CDR1 and CDR2 from the germline V gene are MNHEY and SMNVEV (reference sequence). Here the CDR3 DNA reads TGTGCCAGCAGTTTCATAGTCACAGGGGGGAACACCGGGGAGCTGTTTTTT. It codes for CASSFIVTGGNTGELFF.

V is TRBV10-3 and J is TRBJ2-7, with 7 bases matching TRBD2. Losses at the gene ends were 3 bases for V and 3 bases for J; bases not matched to a gene: 8. CDR3 size: 15 residues. Looked up from germline, CDR1 is ENHRY and CDR2 is SYGVKD. The CDR3 protein is CAISEGGSGFYEQYF. The DNA of the CDR3 is TGTGCCATCAGTGAAGGCGGGAGCGGGTTCTACGAGCAGTACTTC.

There are many counts of this clonotype. The chain joins TRBV10-3 to TRBJ2-5; 7 bases are a match to TRBD2. V shed 3 bases, J shed 7 bases, and the junction held 8 bases outside the gene matches. The CDR3 spans 14 residues. Germline V CDR1 and CDR2: ENHRY, SYGVKD. CDR3 sequence: CAISDLAELGTQYF. The CDR3 DNA follows: TGTGCCATCAGTGATCTAGCGGAGTTAGGGACCCAGTACTTC.

V usage is TRBV6-1 and J usage is TRBJ2-5, with 7 bases identical to TRBD2. The CDR3 length is 16 residues. The J segment lost 2 bases and the V segment lost 5 bases, leaving 11 bases of the junction unmatched. CDR1 is MNHNS and CDR2 is SASEGT in the germline V gene. The CDR3 loop is CASSPRGESGQETQYF. The DNA of the CDR3 is TGTGCCAGCAGTCCCCGGGGGGAGAGCGGGCAAGAGACCCAGTACTTC.

Many counts were recorded for this clonotype. The chain has TRBV10-3 and TRBJ1-1; D might be TRBD1 (5 bases). The germline V gene encodes CDR1 ENHRY and CDR2 SYGVKD. Trimming stripped 7 bases from V and 3 bases from J, with 18 bases between. The CDR3 totals 15 residues. The CDR3 nucleotides are TGTGCCATCAAGGGAGCAGGGCCTTTGGACACTGAAGCTTTCTTT. Protein product: CAIKGAGPLDTEAFF.

V usage is TRBV4-2 and J usage is TRBJ2-2; D gene unclear. The germline V gene has CDR1 LGHNA and CDR2 YNFKEQ. The CDR3 sequence is 16 residues long. V lost 0 bases, J lost 4 bases, and 12 bases lay in between. CDR3: CASSQEAEMSTGELFF. In nucleotides, the CDR3 is TGTGCCAGCAGCCAAGAGGCAGAGATGAGCACCGGGGAGCTGTTTTTT.

The V call is TRBV15, the J call TRBJ1-1; no reliable D call. The CDR3 length is 12 residues. From germline, CDR1 is LNHNV and CDR2 YYDKDF (reference sequence). Trimming took 0 bases from V and 6 from J, leaving 5 bases between them. CDR3 coding DNA: TGTGCCACCAGCAGAGATTCCCCTGAAGCTTTCTTT. Protein sequence: CATSRDSPEAFF.

This chain links TRBV7-9 with TRBJ1-1; D remains unclear. Trimming took off 2 bases at V and 9 bases at J, with 7 bases between the two ends. Germline V CDR1 and CDR2: SEHNR, FQNEAQ (reference sequence). The CDR3 runs 11 residues. The CDR3 DNA is TGTGCCAGCAGCTTAAAGAATAAAGCTTTCTTT. Its translation: CASSLKNKAFF.

This clonotype has ten or more counts. V and J are TRBV7-2 and TRBJ1-2; D unclear. The CDR3 runs 16 residues. The V end was cut by 4 bases, the J end by 5 bases, with 20 bases between. Germline V lookup: CDR1 SGHTA, CDR2 FQGNSA. The CDR3 sequence is CASSSLFGVGDYGYTF. The CDR3 DNA is TGTGCCAGCAGCTCCCTCTTCGGGGTCGGGGATTATGGCTACACCTTC.

The CDR3 region has the DNA TGTGCCAGCAGCGCGGGACTGGTGAATGAGAAGCAGTTCTTC. Residues: CASSAGLVNEKQFF. This chain connects TRBV9 to TRBJ2-1, with D possibly TRBD2 on 6 matching bases. Deletions cut 3 bases from V and 11 bases from J, with 18 bases between. Per the germline V gene, CDR1 is SGDLS and CDR2 is YYNGEE. The CDR3 runs 14 residues. The complete variable domain, with remaining parts taken from reference TRBV9 and TRBJ2-1, reads DSGVTQTPKHLITATGQRVTLRCSPRSGDLSVYWYQQSLDQGLQFLIQYYNGEERAKGNILERFSAQQFPDLHSELNLSSLELGDSALYFCASSAGLVNEKQFFGPGTRLTVL.